The clone carrying this T cell receptor (beta chain) has a handful of counts. This entry belongs to a study of CD8 T cells in ankylosing spondylitis. V gave up 5 bases and J gave up 2 bases, with 10 bases separating them. CDR3 size: 14 residues. In making TCR beta libraries, quantitative 5'-RACE with molecular barcodes was used. TCRdb itself ran the 5' RACE reads through MiXCR, one entry per CDR3 protein. Among 300,000 to 350,000 distinct CDR3 sequences listed, less than 25% were seen once. The clonotype was recovered from a female donor with ankylosing spondylitis or in good health (not recorded which). The J gene is TRBJ1-3, the V gene TRBV12-3 or TRBV12-4, with D hard to call. Sequenced input: blood, either unsorted or a sorted T cell fraction (not recorded which). CDR3 in amino acids: CASSILGPGNTIYF. The CDR3 region has the DNA TGTGCCAGCAGTATATTAGGGCCTGGAAACACCATATATTTT.